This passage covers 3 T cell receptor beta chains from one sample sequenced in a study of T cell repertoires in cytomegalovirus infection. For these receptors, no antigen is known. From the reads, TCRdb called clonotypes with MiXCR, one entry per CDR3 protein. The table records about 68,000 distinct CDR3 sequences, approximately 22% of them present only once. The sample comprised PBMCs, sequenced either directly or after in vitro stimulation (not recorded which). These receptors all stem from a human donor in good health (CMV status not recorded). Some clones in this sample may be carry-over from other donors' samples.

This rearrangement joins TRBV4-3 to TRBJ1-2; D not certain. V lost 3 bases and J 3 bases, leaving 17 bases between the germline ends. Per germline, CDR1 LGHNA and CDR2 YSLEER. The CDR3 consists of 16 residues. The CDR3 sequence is CASSQTPLPWDYGYTF. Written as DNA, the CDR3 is TGCGCCAGCAGCCAGACACCTTTGCCGTGGGACTATGGCTACACCTTC.

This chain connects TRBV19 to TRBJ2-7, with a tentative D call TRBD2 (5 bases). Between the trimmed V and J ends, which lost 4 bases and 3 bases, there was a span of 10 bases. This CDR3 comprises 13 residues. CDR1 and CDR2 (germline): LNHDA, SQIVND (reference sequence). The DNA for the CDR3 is TGTGCCAGTAGTACTCTAGGAGGCTACGAGCAGTACTTC. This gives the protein CASSTLGGYEQYF.

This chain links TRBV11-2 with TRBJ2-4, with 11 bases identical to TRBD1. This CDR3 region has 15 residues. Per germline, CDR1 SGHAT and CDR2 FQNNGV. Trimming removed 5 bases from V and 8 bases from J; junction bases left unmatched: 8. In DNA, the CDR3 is TGTGCCAGCAGCCGCCCCGGACAGGGGGCGGACATTCAGTACTTC. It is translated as CASSRPGQGADIQYF.